This TCR beta chain was documented in a study of shared clonotypes between healthy human individuals. Study-level points and caveats: Generation of non-shared clonotypes was less probable than generation of clonotypes shared by all four donors.

In the case of this clone: Its target is unknown.

CD4+ cell separation produced CD45RA+ naive and CD45RA-negative memory subsets. Per the original data handling: For the immunoSEQ data, sequences were junction-only without quality scores, so filtering differed. Method: immunoSEQ multiplex PCR; TCRdb's copy keeps in-frame clones and lacks some. D and trimming were read from the DNA, whereas the V and J calls and clone size are those reported in that table. The sample yields about 2.4 million clones, more than 85% seen once. Trimming took 7 bases from V and 8 from J, leaving 17 bases between them. The CDR3 is 13 residues long. CDR1 MNHNY and CDR2 SVGAGI come from the germline V gene (reference sequence).

The chain recombines TRBV6-6 with TRBJ1-2, with D unresolved. This TCR was sampled from a man aged 18 to 29 in good health. Some clones in this sample may be carry-over from other donors' samples. Sequenced input: naive CD4+ T cells from PBMCs. Described subset: CD45RA+ positively selected. CDR3 loop: CASTSDPSLGYTF. CDR3 bases: TGTGCCAGCACAAGCGACCCGTCCCTGGGCTACACCTTC.